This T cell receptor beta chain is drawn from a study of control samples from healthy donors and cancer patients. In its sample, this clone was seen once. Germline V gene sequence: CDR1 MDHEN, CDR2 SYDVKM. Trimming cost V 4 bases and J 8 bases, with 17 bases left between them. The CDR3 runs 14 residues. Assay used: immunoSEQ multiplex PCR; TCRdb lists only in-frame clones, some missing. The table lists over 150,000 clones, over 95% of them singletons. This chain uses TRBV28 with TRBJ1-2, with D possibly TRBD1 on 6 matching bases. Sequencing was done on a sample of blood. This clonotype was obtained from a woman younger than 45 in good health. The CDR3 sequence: CASSSRRGSEGYTF. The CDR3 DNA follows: TGTGCCAGCAGTTCCCGTAGGGGGAGTGAGGGCTACACCTTC.